This entry concerns a single TCR beta chain. The antigen is undetermined. The sample is drawn from a study of cytomegalovirus exposure and HLA in healthy donors. With V trimmed by 3 bases and J by 2 bases, 8 bases remained unmatched. Germline V CDR1 and CDR2: SQVTM, ANQGSEA. The CDR3 is made up of 15 amino acids. Clones were read by immunoSEQ multiplex PCR, and TCRdb kept only the in-frame ones, dropping some. The sample consists of around 250,000 clones, nearly 90% of them appearing once. Findings of the study overall: The tendency of first-cohort TCR clusters to co-occur in the 120 or so validation repertoires was identified by a subsequent analysis.

Material for sequencing was PBMCs. The TCR comes from a woman in her late teens or twenties in good health and CMV-seronegative. The chain is built from TRBV29-1 and TRBJ2-5; TRBD2 aligns across 8 bases. In DNA form, the CDR3 reads TGCAGCGTTGAGGTCAGCGGGGGCTATCAAGAGACCCAGTACTTC. This encodes CSVEVSGGYQETQYF.